This T cell receptor beta chain was recorded in a study of blood T cells in healthy people across ages. Whole-study findings and limits: There was no known CMV status for donors, so expanded clonotype changes were possibly confounded. The authors considered diversity estimates from one million T cells to be underestimates. Among T cells, TCR beta diversity per million cells dropped roughly linearly as age rose.

This clonotype was seen only a few times. The target antigen is unknown. PCR was performed a second time for roughly 6 to 12 cycles using a sample-barcoded 5' primer and a J-beta primer mix. TCRdb re-analysed the 5' RACE reads in MiXCR, keeping a single row per CDR3 protein. The sample carries hundreds of thousands of distinct CDR3 sequences, roughly a quarter recorded once. Germline assignment: CDR1 LGHDT and CDR2 YNNKEL (reference sequence). V was shortened by 4 bases and J by 3 bases, with 12 bases between the two germline ends. The CDR3 extends over 14 amino acids. These data were also filed under a second study, of T cells of mothers and their children. Per that study: A few healthy Caucasian mothers and their six children donated.

The sequence derives from a boy younger than 10 in good health. The chain recombines TRBV3-1 with TRBJ2-5; D unresolved. The specimen was blood. CDR3 sequence reads: CASSPKPPKETQYF. CDR3 nucleotides: TGTGCCAGCAGCCCCAAACCCCCGAAAGAGACCCAGTACTTC.